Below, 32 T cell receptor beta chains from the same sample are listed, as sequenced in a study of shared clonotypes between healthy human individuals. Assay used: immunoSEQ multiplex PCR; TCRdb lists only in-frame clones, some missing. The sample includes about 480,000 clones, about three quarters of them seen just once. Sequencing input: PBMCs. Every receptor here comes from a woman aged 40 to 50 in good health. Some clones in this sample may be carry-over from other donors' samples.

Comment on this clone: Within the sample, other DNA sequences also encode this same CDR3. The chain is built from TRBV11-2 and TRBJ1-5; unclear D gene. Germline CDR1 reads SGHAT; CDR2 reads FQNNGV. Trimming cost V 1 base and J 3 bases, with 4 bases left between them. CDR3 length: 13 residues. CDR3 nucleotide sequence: TGTGCCAGCAGCTTAGCCTACAATCAGCCCCAGCATTTT. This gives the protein CASSLAYNQPQHF.

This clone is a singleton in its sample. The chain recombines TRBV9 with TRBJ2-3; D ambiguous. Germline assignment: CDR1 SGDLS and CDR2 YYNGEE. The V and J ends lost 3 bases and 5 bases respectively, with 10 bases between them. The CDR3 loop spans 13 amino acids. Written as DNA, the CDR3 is TGTGCCAGCAGCGGTTACATTTTAGATACGCAGTATTTT. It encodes CASSGYILDTQYF.

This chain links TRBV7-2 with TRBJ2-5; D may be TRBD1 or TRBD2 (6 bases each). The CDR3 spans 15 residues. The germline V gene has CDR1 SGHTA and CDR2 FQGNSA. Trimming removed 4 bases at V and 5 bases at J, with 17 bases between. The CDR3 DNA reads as TGTGCCAGCAGCTCCGTCGGCCAAGGGGGGGAGACCCAGTACTTC. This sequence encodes CASSSVGQGGETQYF.

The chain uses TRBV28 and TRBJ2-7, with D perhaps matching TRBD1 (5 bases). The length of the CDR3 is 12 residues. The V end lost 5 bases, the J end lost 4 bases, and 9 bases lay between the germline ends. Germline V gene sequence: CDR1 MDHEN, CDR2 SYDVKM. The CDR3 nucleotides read TGTGCCAGCAGTCTAAGACAGTACGAGCAGTACTTC. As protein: CASSLRQYEQYF. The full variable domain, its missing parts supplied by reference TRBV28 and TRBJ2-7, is DVKVTQSSRYLVKRTGEKVFLECVQDMDHENMFWYRQDPGLGLRLIYFSYDVKMKEKGDIPEGYSVSREKKERFSLILESASTNQTSMYLCASSLRQYEQYFGPGTRLTVT.

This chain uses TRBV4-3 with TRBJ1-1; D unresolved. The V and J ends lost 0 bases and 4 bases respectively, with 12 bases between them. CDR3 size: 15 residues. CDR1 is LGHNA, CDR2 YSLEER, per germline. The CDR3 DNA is TGCGCCAGCAGCCAAGATAGTACACTGGGCACTGAAGCTTTCTTT. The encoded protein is CASSQDSTLGTEAFF.

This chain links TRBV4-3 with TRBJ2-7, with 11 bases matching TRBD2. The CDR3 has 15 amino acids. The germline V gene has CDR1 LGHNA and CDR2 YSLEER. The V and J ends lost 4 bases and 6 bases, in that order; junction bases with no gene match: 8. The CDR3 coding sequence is TGCGCCAGCAGCCTTTTACTAGCGGGAGAAGGCGAGCAGTACTTC. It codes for CASSLLLAGEGEQYF.

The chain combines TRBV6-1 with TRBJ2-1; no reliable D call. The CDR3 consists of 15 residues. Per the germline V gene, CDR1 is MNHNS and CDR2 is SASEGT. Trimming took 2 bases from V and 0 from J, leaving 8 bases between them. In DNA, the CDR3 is TGTGCCAGCAGTGAAATAGCAAGCTCCTACAATGAGCAGTTCTTC. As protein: CASSEIASSYNEQFF.

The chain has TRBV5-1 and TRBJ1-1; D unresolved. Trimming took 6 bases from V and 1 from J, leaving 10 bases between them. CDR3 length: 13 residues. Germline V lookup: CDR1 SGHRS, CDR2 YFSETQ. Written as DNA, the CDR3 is TGCGCCAGCAATATCCGGCCGAACACTGAAGCTTTCTTT. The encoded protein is CASNIRPNTEAFF. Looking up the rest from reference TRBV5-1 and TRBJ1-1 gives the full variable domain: KAGVTQTPRYLIKTRGQQVTLSCSPISGHRSVSWYQQTPGQGLQFLFEYFSETQRNKGNFPGRFSGRQFSNSRSEMNVSTLELGDSALYLCASNIRPNTEAFFGQGTRLTVV.

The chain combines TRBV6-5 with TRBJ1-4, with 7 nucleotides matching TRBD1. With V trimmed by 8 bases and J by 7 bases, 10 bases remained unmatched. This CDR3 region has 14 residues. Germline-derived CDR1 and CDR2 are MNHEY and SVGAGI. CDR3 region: CASADRTRSEKLFF. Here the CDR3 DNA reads TGTGCCAGCGCGGACAGGACTCGTAGTGAAAAACTGTTTTTT.

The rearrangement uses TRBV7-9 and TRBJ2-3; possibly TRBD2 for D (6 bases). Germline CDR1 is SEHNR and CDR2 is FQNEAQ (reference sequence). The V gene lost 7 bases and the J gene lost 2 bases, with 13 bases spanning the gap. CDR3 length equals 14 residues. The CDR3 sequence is CASTSEGITDTQYF. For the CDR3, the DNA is TGTGCCAGCACTTCGGAGGGAATCACAGATACGCAGTATTTT.

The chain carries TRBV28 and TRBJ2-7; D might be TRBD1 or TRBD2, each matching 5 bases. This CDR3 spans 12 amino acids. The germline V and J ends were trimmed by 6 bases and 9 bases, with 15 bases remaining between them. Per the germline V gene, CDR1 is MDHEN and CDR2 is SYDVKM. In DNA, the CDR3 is TGTGCCAGCAGGGGGGACGGCCGGGGGCAGTACTTC. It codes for CASRGDGRGQYF.

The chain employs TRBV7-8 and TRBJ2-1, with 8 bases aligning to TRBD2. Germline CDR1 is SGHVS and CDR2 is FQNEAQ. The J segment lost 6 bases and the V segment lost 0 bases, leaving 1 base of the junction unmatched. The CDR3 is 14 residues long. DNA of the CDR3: TGTGCCAGCAGCTTAGCGACTAGCGCCAATGAGCAGTTCTTC. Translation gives CASSLATSANEQFF.

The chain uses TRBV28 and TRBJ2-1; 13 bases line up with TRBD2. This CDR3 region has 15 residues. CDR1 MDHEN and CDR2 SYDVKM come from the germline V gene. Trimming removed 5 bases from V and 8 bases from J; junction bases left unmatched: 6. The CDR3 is CASSRLAGGGDEQFF. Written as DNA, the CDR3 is TGTGCCAGCAGTCGACTAGCGGGAGGAGGCGATGAGCAGTTCTTC.

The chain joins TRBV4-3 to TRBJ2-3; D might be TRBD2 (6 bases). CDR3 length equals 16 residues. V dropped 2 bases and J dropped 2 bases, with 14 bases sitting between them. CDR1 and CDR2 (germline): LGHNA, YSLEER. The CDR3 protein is CASSQFLGGITDTQYF. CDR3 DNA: TGCGCCAGCAGCCAATTCCTGGGAGGTATCACAGATACGCAGTATTTT.

The CDR3 DNA reads as TGTGCCACCCGTAGGGGTAGGGACACAGATACGCAGTATTTT. Translated: CATRRGRDTDTQYF. The J gene is TRBJ2-3, the V gene TRBV10-3; possibly TRBD1 for D (5 bases). The germline V and J ends were trimmed by 10 bases and 2 bases, with 16 bases remaining between them. This CDR3 contains 14 residues. Germline V gene data show CDR1 as ENHRY and CDR2 as SYGVKD.

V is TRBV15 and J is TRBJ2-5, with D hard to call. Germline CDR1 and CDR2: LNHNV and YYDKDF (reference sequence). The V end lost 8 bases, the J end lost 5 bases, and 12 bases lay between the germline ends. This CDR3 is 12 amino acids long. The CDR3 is CATGRIGETQYF. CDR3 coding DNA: TGTGCCACCGGGCGAATCGGGGAGACCCAGTACTTC. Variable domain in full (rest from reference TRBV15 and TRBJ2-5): DAMVIQNPRYQVTQFGKPVTLSCSQTLNHNVMYWYQQKSSQAPKLLFHYYDKDFNNEADTPDNFQSRRPNTSFCFLDIRSPGLGDTAMYLCATGRIGETQYFGPGTRLLVL.

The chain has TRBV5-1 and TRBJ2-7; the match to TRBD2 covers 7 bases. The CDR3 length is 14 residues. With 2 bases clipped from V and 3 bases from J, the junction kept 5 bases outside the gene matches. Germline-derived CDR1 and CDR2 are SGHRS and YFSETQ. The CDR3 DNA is TGCGCCAGCAGCTTCGCTAGCGGTAACTACGAGCAGTACTTC. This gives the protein CASSFASGNYEQYF.

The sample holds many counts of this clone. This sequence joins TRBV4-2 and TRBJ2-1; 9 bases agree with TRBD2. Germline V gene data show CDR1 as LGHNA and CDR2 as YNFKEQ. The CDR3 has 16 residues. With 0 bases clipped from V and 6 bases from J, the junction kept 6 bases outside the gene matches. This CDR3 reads CASSQDPPGLANEQFF. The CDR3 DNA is TGTGCCAGCAGCCAAGACCCCCCGGGACTAGCCAATGAGCAGTTCTTC.

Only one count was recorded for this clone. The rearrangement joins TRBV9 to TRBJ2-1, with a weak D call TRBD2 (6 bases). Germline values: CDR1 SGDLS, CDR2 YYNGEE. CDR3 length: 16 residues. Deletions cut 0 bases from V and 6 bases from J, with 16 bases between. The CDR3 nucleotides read TGTGCCAGCAGCGTAGCTACGGGACCGCGGGGCAATGAGCAGTTCTTC. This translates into CASSVATGPRGNEQFF.

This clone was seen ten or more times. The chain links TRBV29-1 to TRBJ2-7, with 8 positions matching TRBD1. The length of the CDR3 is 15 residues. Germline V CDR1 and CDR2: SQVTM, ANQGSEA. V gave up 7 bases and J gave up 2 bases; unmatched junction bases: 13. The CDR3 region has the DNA TGCAGCGCGGAAAGGACAGGGAAGAGCCCCTACGAGCAGTACTTC. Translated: CSAERTGKSPYEQYF.

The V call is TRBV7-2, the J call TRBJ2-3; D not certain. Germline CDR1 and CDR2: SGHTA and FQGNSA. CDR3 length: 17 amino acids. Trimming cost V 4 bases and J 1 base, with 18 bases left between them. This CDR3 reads CASSSQPMGSRTDTQYF. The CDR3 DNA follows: TGTGCCAGCAGCTCCCAGCCGATGGGGTCACGCACAGATACGCAGTATTTT.

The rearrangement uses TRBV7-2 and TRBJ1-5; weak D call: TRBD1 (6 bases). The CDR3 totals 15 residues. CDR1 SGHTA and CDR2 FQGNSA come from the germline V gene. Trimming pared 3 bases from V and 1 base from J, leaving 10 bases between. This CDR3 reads CASSLQGTSNQPQHF. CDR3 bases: TGTGCCAGCAGCTTGCAGGGGACCAGCAATCAGCCCCAGCATTTT.

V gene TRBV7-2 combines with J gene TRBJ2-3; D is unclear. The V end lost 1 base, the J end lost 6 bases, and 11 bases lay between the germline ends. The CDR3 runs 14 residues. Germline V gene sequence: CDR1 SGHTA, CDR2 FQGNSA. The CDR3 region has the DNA TGTGCCAGCAGCTTAGAGGCTAGAAGGGATACGCAGTATTTT. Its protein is CASSLEARRDTQYF.

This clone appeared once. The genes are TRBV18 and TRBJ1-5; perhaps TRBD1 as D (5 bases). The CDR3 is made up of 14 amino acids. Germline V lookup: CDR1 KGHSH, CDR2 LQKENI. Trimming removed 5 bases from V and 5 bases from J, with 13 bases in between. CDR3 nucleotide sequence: TGTGCCAGCTCATCCCAGGGCACCTATCAGCCCCAGCATTTT. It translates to CASSSQGTYQPQHF.

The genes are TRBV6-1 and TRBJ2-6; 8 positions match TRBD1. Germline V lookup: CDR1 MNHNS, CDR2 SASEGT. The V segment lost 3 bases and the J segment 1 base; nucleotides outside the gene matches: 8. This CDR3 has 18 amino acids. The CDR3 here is CASSEFAGGASGANVLTF. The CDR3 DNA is TGTGCCAGCAGTGAGTTTGCAGGGGGCGCATCTGGGGCCAACGTCCTGACTTTC.

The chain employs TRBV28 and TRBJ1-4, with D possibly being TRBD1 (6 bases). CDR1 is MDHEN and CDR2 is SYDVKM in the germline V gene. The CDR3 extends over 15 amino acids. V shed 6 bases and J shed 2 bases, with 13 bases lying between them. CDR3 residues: CASSIGGGTNEKLFF. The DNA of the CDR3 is TGTGCCAGCAGCATCGGGGGCGGTACTAATGAAAAACTGTTTTTT. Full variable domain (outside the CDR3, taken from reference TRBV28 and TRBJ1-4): DVKVTQSSRYLVKRTGEKVFLECVQDMDHENMFWYRQDPGLGLRLIYFSYDVKMKEKGDIPEGYSVSREKKERFSLILESASTNQTSMYLCASSIGGGTNEKLFFGSGTQLSVL.

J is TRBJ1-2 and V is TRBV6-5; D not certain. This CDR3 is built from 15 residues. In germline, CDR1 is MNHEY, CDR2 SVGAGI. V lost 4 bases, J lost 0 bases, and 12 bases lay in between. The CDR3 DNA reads TGTGCCAGCAGTTCTAATGGCCGGGCTAACTATGGCTACACCTTC. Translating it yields CASSSNGRANYGYTF.

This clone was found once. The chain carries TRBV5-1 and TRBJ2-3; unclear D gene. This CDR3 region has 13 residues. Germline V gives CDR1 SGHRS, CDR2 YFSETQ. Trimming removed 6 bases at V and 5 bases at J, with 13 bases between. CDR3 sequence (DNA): TGCGCCAGCACCCCCCAGCCCGGAGATACGCAGTATTTT. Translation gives CASTPQPGDTQYF.

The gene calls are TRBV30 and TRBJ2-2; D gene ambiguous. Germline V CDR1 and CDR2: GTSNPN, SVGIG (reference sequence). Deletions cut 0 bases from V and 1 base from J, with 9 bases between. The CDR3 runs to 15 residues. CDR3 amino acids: CAWSVSELNTGELFF. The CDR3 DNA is TGTGCCTGGAGTGTTTCGGAGCTGAACACCGGGGAGCTGTTTTTT. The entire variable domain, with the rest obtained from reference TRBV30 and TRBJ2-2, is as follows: SQTIHQWPATLVQPVGSPLSLECTVEGTSNPNLYWYRQAAGRGLQLLFYSVGIGQISSEVPQNLSASRPQDRQFILSSKKLLLSDSGFYLCAWSVSELNTGELFFGEGSRLTVL.

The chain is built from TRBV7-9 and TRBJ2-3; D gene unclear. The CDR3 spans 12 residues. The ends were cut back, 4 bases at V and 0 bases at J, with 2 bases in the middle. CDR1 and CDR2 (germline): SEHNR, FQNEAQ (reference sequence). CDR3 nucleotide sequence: TGTGCCAGCAGCTGGAGCACAGATACGCAGTATTTT. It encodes CASSWSTDTQYF.

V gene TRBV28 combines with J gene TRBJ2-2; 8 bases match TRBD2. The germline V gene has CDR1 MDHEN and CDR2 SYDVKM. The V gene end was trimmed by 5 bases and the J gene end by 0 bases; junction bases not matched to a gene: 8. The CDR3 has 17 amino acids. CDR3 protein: CASSPPASGSNTGELFF. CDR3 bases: TGTGCCAGCAGTCCGCCCGCTAGCGGGTCGAACACCGGGGAGCTGTTTTTT.

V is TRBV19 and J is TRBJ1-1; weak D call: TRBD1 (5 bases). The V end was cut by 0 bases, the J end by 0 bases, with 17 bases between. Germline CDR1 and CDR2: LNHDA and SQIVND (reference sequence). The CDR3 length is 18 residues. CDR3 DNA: TGTGCCAGTAGTATAGATTTTACAGGAAGGCTGATGAACACTGAAGCTTTCTTT. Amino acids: CASSIDFTGRLMNTEAFF.